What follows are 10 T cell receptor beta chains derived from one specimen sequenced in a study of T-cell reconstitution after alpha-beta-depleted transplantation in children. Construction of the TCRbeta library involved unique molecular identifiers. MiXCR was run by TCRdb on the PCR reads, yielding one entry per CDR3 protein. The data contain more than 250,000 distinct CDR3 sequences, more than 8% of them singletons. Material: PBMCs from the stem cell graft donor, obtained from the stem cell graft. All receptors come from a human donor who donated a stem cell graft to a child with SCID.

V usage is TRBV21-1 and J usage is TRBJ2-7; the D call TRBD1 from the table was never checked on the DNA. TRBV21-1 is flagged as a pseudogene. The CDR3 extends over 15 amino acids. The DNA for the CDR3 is TGTGCCAGCAGCCGGACAACACCCTACTCCTACGAGCAGTACTTC. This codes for CASSRTTPYSYEQYF.

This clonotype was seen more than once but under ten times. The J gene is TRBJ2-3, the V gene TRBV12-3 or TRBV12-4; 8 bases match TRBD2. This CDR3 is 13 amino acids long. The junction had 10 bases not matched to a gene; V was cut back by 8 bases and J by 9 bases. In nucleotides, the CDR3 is TGTGCCAGCCTAAATGGGGCTAGCGGGACGCAGTATTTT. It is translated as CASLNGASGTQYF.

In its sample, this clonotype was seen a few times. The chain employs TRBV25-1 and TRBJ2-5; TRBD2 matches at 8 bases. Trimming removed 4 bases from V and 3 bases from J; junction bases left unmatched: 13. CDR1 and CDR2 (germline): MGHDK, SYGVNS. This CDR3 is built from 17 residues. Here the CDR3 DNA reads TGTGCCAGCAGTGCTCCCCTGGGGGCAGCGGGGGAAGAGACCCAGTACTTC. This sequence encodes CASSAPLGAAGEETQYF. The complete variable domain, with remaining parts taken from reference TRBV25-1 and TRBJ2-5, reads EADIYQTPRYLVIGTGKKITLECSQTMGHDKMYWYQQDPGMELHLIHYSYGVNSTEKGDLSSESTVSRIRTEHFPLTLESARPSHTSQYLCASSAPLGAAGEETQYFGPGTRLLVL.

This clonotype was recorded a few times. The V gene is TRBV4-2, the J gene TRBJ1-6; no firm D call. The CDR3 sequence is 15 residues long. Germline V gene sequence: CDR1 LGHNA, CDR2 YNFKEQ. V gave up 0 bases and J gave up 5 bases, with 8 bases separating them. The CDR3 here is CASSQEGRDNSPLHF. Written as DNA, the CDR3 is TGTGCCAGCAGCCAAGAAGGACGGGATAATTCACCCCTCCACTTT.

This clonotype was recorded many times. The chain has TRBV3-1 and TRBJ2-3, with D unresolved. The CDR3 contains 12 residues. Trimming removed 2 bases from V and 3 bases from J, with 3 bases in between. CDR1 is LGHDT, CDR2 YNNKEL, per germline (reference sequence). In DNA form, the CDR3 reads TGTGCCAGCAGCCAAAATACAGATACGCAGTATTTT. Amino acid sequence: CASSQNTDTQYF.

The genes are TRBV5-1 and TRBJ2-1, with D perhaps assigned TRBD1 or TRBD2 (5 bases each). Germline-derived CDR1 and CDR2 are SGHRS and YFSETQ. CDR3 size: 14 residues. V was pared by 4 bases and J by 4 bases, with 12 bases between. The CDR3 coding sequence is TGCGCCAGCAGCCCAGGGTGGGGGTACAATGAGCAGTTCTTC. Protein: CASSPGWGYNEQFF.

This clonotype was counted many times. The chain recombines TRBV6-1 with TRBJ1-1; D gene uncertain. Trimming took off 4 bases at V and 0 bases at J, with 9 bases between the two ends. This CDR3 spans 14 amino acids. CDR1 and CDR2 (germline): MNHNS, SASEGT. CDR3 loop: CASSAQRLNTEAFF. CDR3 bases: TGTGCCAGCAGTGCTCAACGATTGAACACTGAAGCTTTCTTT.

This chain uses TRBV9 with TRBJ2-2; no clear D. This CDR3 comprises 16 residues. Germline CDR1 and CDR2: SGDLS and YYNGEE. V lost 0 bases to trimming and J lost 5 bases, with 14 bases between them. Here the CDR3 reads CASSVEPTSLTGELFF. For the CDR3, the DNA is TGTGCCAGCAGCGTAGAGCCGACAAGTTTGACCGGGGAGCTGTTTTTT.

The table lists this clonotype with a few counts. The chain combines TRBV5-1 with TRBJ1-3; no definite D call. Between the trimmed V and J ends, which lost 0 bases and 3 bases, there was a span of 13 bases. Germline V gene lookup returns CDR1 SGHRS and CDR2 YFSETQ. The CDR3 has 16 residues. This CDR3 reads CASSLGVSGGGNTIYF. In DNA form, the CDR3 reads TGCGCCAGCAGCTTGGGGGTTTCGGGAGGTGGAAACACCATATATTTT.

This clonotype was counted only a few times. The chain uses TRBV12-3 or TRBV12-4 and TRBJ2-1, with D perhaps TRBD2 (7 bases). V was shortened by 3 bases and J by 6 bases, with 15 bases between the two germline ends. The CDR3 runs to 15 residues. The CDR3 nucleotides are TGTGCCAGCAGTTTTCTGGCGGGGGCTGGCAATGAGCAGTTCTTC. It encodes CASSFLAGAGNEQFF.